These 18 T cell receptor beta chains were all obtained from the same sample, sequenced in a study of technical replicates of blood from several donors. The assay was immunoSEQ multiplex PCR, and TCRdb's table has in-frame clones only and misses some. The sample consists of approximately 90,000 clones, 95% of them appearing once. The sample consisted of T cells isolated from PBMCs. These receptor sequences come from a human donor in good health.

The V and J genes are TRBV28 and TRBJ2-1; no firm D call. The ends were cut back, 5 bases at V and 0 bases at J, with 8 bases in the middle. The length of the CDR3 is 14 residues. Germline CDR1 is MDHEN and CDR2 is SYDVKM. The CDR3 spells CASSTVSSYNEQFF. The CDR3 DNA reads TGTGCCAGCAGTACCGTGAGCTCCTACAATGAGCAGTTCTTC. Combining the CDR3 with reference TRBV28 and TRBJ2-1 gives the whole variable domain DVKVTQSSRYLVKRTGEKVFLECVQDMDHENMFWYRQDPGLGLRLIYFSYDVKMKEKGDIPEGYSVSREKKERFSLILESASTNQTSMYLCASSTVSSYNEQFFGPGTRLTVL.

The chain combines TRBV7-2 with TRBJ2-7; the D is unclear. CDR3 size: 15 residues. Germline CDR1 is SGHTA and CDR2 is FQGNSA. With 3 bases removed from V and 0 bases from J, the gap between germline ends came to 12 bases. CDR3 region: CASSFQLRSSYEQYF. For the CDR3, the DNA is TGTGCCAGCAGCTTCCAGCTTAGGAGCTCCTACGAGCAGTACTTC.

The chain combines TRBV19 with TRBJ2-7, with TRBD1 identical over 10 bases. The trim removed 3 bases at V and 0 bases at J, leaving 5 bases unmatched. The CDR3 length is 16 residues. Germline-derived CDR1 and CDR2 are LNHDA and SQIVND (reference sequence). DNA for the CDR3: TGTGCCAGTAGTATTTGGGGACAGGGGAGCTCCTACGAGCAGTACTTC. It encodes CASSIWGQGSSYEQYF.

The chain is built from TRBV7-9 and TRBJ2-7; 10 positions agree with TRBD1. This CDR3 region has 15 residues. V gave up 4 bases and J gave up 3 bases; unmatched junction bases: 6. Germline V gives CDR1 SEHNR, CDR2 FQNEAQ (reference sequence). CDR3 residues: CASSSGTGDIYEQYF. The CDR3 coding sequence is TGTGCCAGCAGCTCCGGGACAGGGGATATCTACGAGCAGTACTTC.

The V and J genes are TRBV5-4 and TRBJ2-3, with 8 bases aligning to TRBD2. In germline, CDR1 is SGHNT, CDR2 YYREEE (reference sequence). With V trimmed by 0 bases and J by 4 bases, 4 bases remained unmatched. CDR3 length: 15 residues. DNA for the CDR3: TGTGCCAGCAGCTTGGCGCGGGGGGTCCCAGATACGCAGTATTTT. It translates to CASSLARGVPDTQYF.

This rearrangement joins TRBV10-1 to TRBJ1-1; TRBD1 is a possible D gene (5 bases). The V end lost 4 bases, the J end lost 0 bases, and 18 bases lay between the germline ends. The germline CDR1 and CDR2 sequences are WNHNN and SYGVQD (reference sequence). The CDR3 is made up of 17 amino acids. The CDR3 nucleotides are TGCGCCAGCAGTGCGGACACGATAAGCCAGATGAACACTGAAGCTTTCTTT. Its translation is CASSADTISQMNTEAFF.

This chain connects TRBV7-6 to TRBJ2-1, with D perhaps TRBD1 (6 bases). Trimming left V 6 bases short and J 2 bases short, with 8 bases between. The CDR3 is 13 amino acids. Germline V CDR1 and CDR2: SGHVS, FNYEAQ. CDR3 nucleotide sequence: TGTGCCAGCAGGAGGGACACCTACAATGAGCAGTTCTTC. This sequence encodes CASRRDTYNEQFF.

The CDR3 loop is CASRNTVSGTDTQYF. The CDR3 DNA sequence: TGTGCCAGCAGAAACACAGTGTCGGGCACAGATACGCAGTATTTT. V usage is TRBV27 and J usage is TRBJ2-3, with D unclear. The V gene lost 6 bases and the J gene lost 1 base, with 14 bases spanning the gap. The CDR3 consists of 15 residues. Germline V gene data show CDR1 as MNHEY and CDR2 as SMNVEV (reference sequence).

This clone has a single count. V usage is TRBV18 and J usage is TRBJ2-1; D not certain. The CDR3 consists of 13 residues. The germline V gene has CDR1 KGHSH and CDR2 LQKENI. The ends were cut back, 4 bases at V and 0 bases at J, with 4 bases in the middle. The CDR3 coding sequence is TGTGCCAGCTCACTGAGCTCCTACAATGAGCAGTTCTTC. Translated: CASSLSSYNEQFF.

This chain connects TRBV4-1 to TRBJ1-5; possibly TRBD1 for D (5 bases). V gave up 0 bases and J gave up 2 bases, with 11 bases separating them. The CDR3 is 16 residues long. Looked up from germline, CDR1 is MGHRA and CDR2 is YSYEKL. The CDR3, as DNA: TGCGCCAGCAGCCAAGAAGCCCAGGGTGGCAATCAGCCCCAGCATTTT. It translates to CASSQEAQGGNQPQHF.

This clone has only one observation. The J gene is TRBJ2-2, the V gene TRBV27, with 11 bases matching TRBD1. The junction had 3 bases not matched to a gene; V was cut back by 4 bases and J by 5 bases. Germline values: CDR1 MNHEY, CDR2 SMNVEV (reference sequence). This CDR3 has 15 amino acids. CDR3 in DNA: TGTGCCAGCAGTTCCGGGACAGGGGGTACCGGGGAGCTGTTTTTT. It encodes CASSSGTGGTGELFF.

This chain connects TRBV6-1 to TRBJ2-7, with a weak D call TRBD1 (5 bases). This CDR3 is 12 amino acids long. CDR1 and CDR2 from the germline V gene are MNHNS and SASEGT. V lost 6 bases to trimming and J lost 1 base, with 7 bases between them. CDR3 DNA sequence: TGTGCCAGCAGCGACAGTTCCTACGAGCAGTACTTC. Translated, it gives CASSDSSYEQYF.

The V call is TRBV23-1, the J call TRBJ2-6; weak D call: TRBD2 (5 bases). TRBV23-1 is an ORF, with its function uncertain. The V and J ends lost 3 bases and 4 bases respectively, with 22 bases between them. The length of the CDR3 is 19 residues. Here the CDR3 reads CASSHGGYVPSAGANVLTF. In DNA, the CDR3 is TGCGCCAGCAGTCATGGAGGTTACGTTCCCTCGGCCGGGGCCAACGTCCTGACTTTC.

This chain joins TRBV6-1 and TRBJ2-1; 12 bases line up with TRBD2. The germline V gene encodes CDR1 MNHNS and CDR2 SASEGT. The CDR3 is 15 residues long. J lost 2 bases, V lost 7 bases, and 3 bases had no gene match. CDR3 DNA: TGTGCCAGCATTCTAGCGGGGGGGCCCTACAATGAGCAGTTCTTC. This translates into CASILAGGPYNEQFF.

V gene TRBV6-5 combines with J gene TRBJ1-1; D gene ambiguous. The CDR3 runs 11 residues. CDR1 and CDR2 from the germline V gene are MNHEY and SVGAGI. V lost 7 bases, J lost 1 base, and 4 bases lay in between. The CDR3 here is CASTSNTEAFF. The DNA for the CDR3 is TGTGCCAGCACCTCGAACACTGAAGCTTTCTTT.

The rearrangement links TRBV27 to TRBJ2-7; D is possibly TRBD1 (5 bases). CDR3 length equals 15 residues. Germline CDR1 reads MNHEY; CDR2 reads SMNVEV (reference sequence). Trimming took off 0 bases at V and 0 bases at J, with 9 bases between the two ends. The CDR3 nucleotides read TGTGCCAGCAGTTTATCAGGGGTGGGCTCCTACGAGCAGTACTTC. This codes for CASSLSGVGSYEQYF.

The rearrangement joins TRBV5-1 to TRBJ2-1; 8 positions agree with TRBD2. Germline assignment: CDR1 SGHRS and CDR2 YFSETQ. J lost 2 bases, V lost 4 bases, and 5 bases had no gene match. The CDR3 extends over 15 amino acids. The CDR3 region has the DNA TGCGCCAGCAGCCCGGGGGGACTAGCCTACAATGAGCAGTTCTTC. This translates into CASSPGGLAYNEQFF.

The chain joins TRBV6-1 to TRBJ1-2; TRBD1 agrees at 9 bases. Germline V gene data show CDR1 as MNHNS and CDR2 as SASEGT. V lost 8 bases to trimming and J lost 6 bases; unmatched junction nucleotides: 4. This CDR3 is built from 12 residues. CDR3 in DNA: TGTGCCAGCCTGGGACAGGGCCATGGCTACACCTTC. Translating gives CASLGQGHGYTF.